This T cell receptor beta chain was identified in a study of T cell responses to AZD1222 COVID-19 vaccine. From germline, CDR1 is MNHEY and CDR2 SMNVEV (reference sequence). The CDR3 consists of 18 residues. V gave up 1 base and J gave up 0 bases; unmatched junction bases: 5. Study-level points and caveats: Vaccine-associated CD4 TCRs spanned spike, dominant at 160-218 and 743-854.

Profiled with immunoSEQ multiplex PCR; TCRdb holds only in-frame clones, not every one. The table lists about 160,000 clones, about 92% of them singletons. Note on this clone: Antigen: not known.

This clonotype was obtained from an adult who received the AZD1222 COVID-19 vaccine. This sequence joins TRBV27 and TRBJ2-6, with 8 bases matching TRBD1. The sequencing here drew on peripheral blood, taken 28 days after the second AZD1222 dose. CDR3 nucleotides: TGTGCCAGCAGTTTATATGGGACAGGAAGCTCTGGGGCCAACGTCCTGACTTTC. Protein product: CASSLYGTGSSGANVLTF.